A single sample is the source of the 7 T cell receptor beta chains below, sequenced in a study of blood T cells in healthy people across ages. A second PCR of 7 to 11 cycles used a sample-barcoded 5' primer and a J-beta primer mix. TCRdb reprocessed the 5' RACE reads via MiXCR and lists one record per CDR3 protein. Of some 320,000 distinct CDR3 sequences detected, roughly 26% appear once; the ten largest clones hold 29%. Sequencing was performed on blood. These TCRs come from a woman in her 70s in good health.

This clonotype was seen a few times. The genes are TRBV28 and TRBJ2-7, with D tentatively TRBD1 (5 bases). CDR3 length: 12 amino acids. The V gene lost 7 bases and the J gene lost 5 bases, with 12 bases spanning the gap. Germline CDR1 is MDHEN and CDR2 is SYDVKM. CDR3 amino acids: CASTSPGNEQYF. The CDR3 region has the DNA TGTGCCAGCACTTCGCCAGGGAACGAGCAGTACTTC.

This chain joins TRBV6-2 or TRBV6-3 and TRBJ2-1; 14 bases fit TRBD2. Losses at the gene ends were 5 bases for V and 3 bases for J; bases not matched to a gene: 12. The germline CDR1 and CDR2 sequences are MNHEY and SVGEGT. This CDR3 is 19 amino acids long. The CDR3 protein is CASSLGLAGVLGSYNEQFF. CDR3 DNA: TGTGCCAGCAGTCTGGGACTAGCGGGAGTACTTGGGAGCTACAATGAGCAGTTCTTC.

The CDR3 protein is CSAKVGGHIQYF. DNA of the CDR3: TGCAGTGCTAAAGTAGGGGGGCACATTCAGTACTTC. The chain has TRBV20-1 and TRBJ2-4; D may correspond to TRBD1 or TRBD2 (6 bases each). CDR3 size: 12 residues. Looked up from germline, CDR1 is DFQATT and CDR2 is SNEGSKA (reference sequence). The V end was cut by 4 bases, the J end by 8 bases, with 12 bases between.

This clonotype appeared many times. This chain uses TRBV15 with TRBJ2-2; no definite D call. Trimming shortened V by 0 bases and J by 2 bases, and 10 bases separated the two germline ends. CDR1 and CDR2 from the germline V gene are LNHNV and YYDKDF (reference sequence). The CDR3 length is 16 residues. DNA of the CDR3: TGTGCCACCAGCAGAGATTGGGTTTTCAACACCGGGGAGCTGTTTTTT. This gives the protein CATSRDWVFNTGELFF. Full variable domain (remainder filled in from reference TRBV15 and TRBJ2-2): DAMVIQNPRYQVTQFGKPVTLSCSQTLNHNVMYWYQQKSSQAPKLLFHYYDKDFNNEADTPDNFQSRRPNTSFCFLDIRSPGLGDTAMYLCATSRDWVFNTGELFFGEGSRLTVL.

V is TRBV20-1 and J is TRBJ2-5; the match to TRBD2 covers 8 bases. The CDR3 spans 13 residues. Trimming cost V 6 bases and J 11 bases; bases outside gene matches: 14. CDR1 and CDR2 from the germline V gene are DFQATT and SNEGSKA (reference sequence). The CDR3 nucleotides are TGCAGTGCACCACTAGCGGCCCTCGGGGAGCAGTACTTC. Its translation: CSAPLAALGEQYF.

The sample holds a few counts of this clonotype. The chain uses TRBV15 and TRBJ1-5, with 12 bases that match TRBD1. Trimming removed 3 bases from V and 3 bases from J; junction bases left unmatched: 3. Per germline, CDR1 LNHNV and CDR2 YYDKDF (reference sequence). This CDR3 has 16 amino acids. CDR3 loop: CATSRGQGAPNQPQHF. The CDR3 nucleotides are TGTGCCACCAGCAGGGGACAGGGGGCCCCCAATCAGCCCCAGCATTTT.

The chain joins TRBV24-1 to TRBJ2-1; unclear D gene. The CDR3 totals 15 residues. With 3 bases removed from V and 0 bases from J, the gap between germline ends came to 8 bases. Germline V gives CDR1 KGHDR, CDR2 SFDVKD. The CDR3 here is CATSDPMNSYNEQFF. For the CDR3, the DNA is TGTGCCACCAGTGATCCGATGAACTCCTACAATGAGCAGTTCTTC.